This TCR beta chain stems from a study of a mutant IDH1 vaccine in newly diagnosed glioma. Study summary: The treated population exhibited a male proportion of about 60%, a female proportion of about 38%, and a mean age of roughly 39 years. The earlier regimen, radiotherapy, temozolomide, or both, was most often both.

This CDR3 comprises 13 residues. V shed 5 bases and J 4 bases; nucleotides not matched to a gene: 4. CDR1 and CDR2 from the germline V gene are GTSNPN and SVGIG (reference sequence). Clones were sequenced by immunoSEQ multiplex PCR, and TCRdb holds only the in-frame ones, with some missing. Seen here are 50,000 to 65,000 clones, about 83% observed once, and the top ten hold around 1.9%. Time point described: baseline, week 1 (first vaccination visit). As to treatment: pre-vaccination baseline after standard-of-care therapy. Each of the donors came in with new WHO grade 3 or 4 astrocytomas that were IDH1-mutant and ATRX-lost.

This TCR was sampled from a woman between 35 and 50 years old with glioma. The source material was PBMCs, sampled from a glioma patient treated with radiotherapy, temozolomide or both. V is TRBV30 and J is TRBJ1-5, with 8 bases that match TRBD1. DNA of the CDR3: TGTGCCTGGGGACAGGGATTTAATCAGCCCCAGCATTTT. Its protein product is CAWGQGFNQPQHF.